This is a list of T cell receptor beta chains from one sample in a study of identical twins. MiXCR, applied by TCRdb to the 5' RACE reads, yields one record per CDR3 protein. The sample lists around 200,000 distinct CDR3 sequences, approximately 9% seen once, with around 5.1% in the top ten. The sequenced sample consisted of memory (CD45RO+) T cells sorted from blood. Source of these receptors: a woman aged 18-29 years in good health. Both conserved end residues are part of each CDR3. Each record gives: J gene, V gene, CDR3 length, clone size, D gene, CDR3 protein, CDR3 DNA. A D gene is named only where the DNA matches it firmly. Expanded clones get a size class; other rows say once, few or many, or leave the size out.

j_gene: TRBJ2-2; v_gene: TRBV9; len: 13; abundance: few; d_gene: NA; CDR3aa: CASSPYSTGELFF; CDR3nt: TGTGCCAGCAGCCCCTATAGTACCGGGGAGCTGTTTTTT
j_gene: TRBJ1-1; v_gene: TRBV20-1; len: 11; abundance: NA; d_gene: NA; CDR3aa: CSALHGFEAFF; CDR3nt: TGCAGTGCCTTACATGGATTTGAAGCTTTCTTT
j_gene: TRBJ2-1; v_gene: TRBV19; len: 14; abundance: NA; d_gene: TRBD2; CDR3aa: CASLAGGLNNEQFF; CDR3nt: TGTGCCAGTTTAGCGGGAGGGCTCAACAATGAGCAGTTCTTC
j_gene: TRBJ1-3; v_gene: TRBV29-1; len: 14; abundance: NA; d_gene: NA; CDR3aa: CSVGSLTSGNTIYF; CDR3nt: TGCAGCGTTGGGTCTCTCACTTCTGGAAACACCATATATTTT
j_gene: TRBJ2-1; v_gene: TRBV5-1; len: 13; abundance: NA; d_gene: NA; CDR3aa: CASSLVPTDEQFF; CDR3nt: TGCGCCAGCAGCTTGGTCCCAACAGATGAGCAGTTCTTC
j_gene: TRBJ2-5; v_gene: TRBV5-4; len: 15; abundance: few; d_gene: NA; CDR3aa: CASRSAGTTQETQYF; CDR3nt: TGTGCCAGCAGGTCGGCGGGGACAACTCAAGAGACCCAGTACTTC
j_gene: TRBJ1-5; v_gene: TRBV7-2; len: 13; abundance: NA; d_gene: NA; CDR3aa: CASTDGGPQPQHF; CDR3nt: TGTGCCAGCACCGACGGGGGGCCTCAGCCCCAGCATTTT
j_gene: TRBJ2-1; v_gene: TRBV12-3/TRBV12-4; len: 15; abundance: many; d_gene: TRBD2; CDR3aa: CASSLWAAGGNEQFF; CDR3nt: TGTGCCAGCAGTTTATGGGCCGCGGGGGGGAATGAGCAGTTCTTC
j_gene: TRBJ1-5; v_gene: TRBV25-1; len: 14; abundance: many; d_gene: TRBD1; CDR3aa: CASSPGQVNQPQHF; CDR3nt: TGTGCCAGCAGTCCGGGACAGGTAAATCAGCCCCAGCATTTT
j_gene: TRBJ1-1; v_gene: TRBV4-2; len: 13; abundance: few; d_gene: NA; CDR3aa: CASSQEVGAEAFF; CDR3nt: TGTGCCAGCAGCCAAGAGGTGGGGGCTGAAGCTTTCTTT
j_gene: TRBJ1-6; v_gene: TRBV20-1; len: 13; abundance: NA; d_gene: NA; CDR3aa: CSAVPQQNSPLHF; CDR3nt: TGCAGTGCCGTACCTCAGCAAAATTCACCCCTCCACTTT
j_gene: TRBJ2-5; v_gene: TRBV4-2; len: 13; abundance: many; d_gene: NA; CDR3aa: CASSQDPDKTQYF; CDR3nt: TGTGCCAGCAGCCAAGATCCAGATAAGACCCAGTACTTC
j_gene: TRBJ1-5; v_gene: TRBV20-1; len: 15; abundance: many; d_gene: TRBD1; CDR3aa: CSAREGRGFNQPQHF; CDR3nt: TGCAGTGCTAGAGAGGGCAGGGGGTTTAATCAGCCCCAGCATTTT
j_gene: TRBJ2-5; v_gene: TRBV2; len: 13; abundance: NA; d_gene: TRBD2; CDR3aa: CASESGAQETQYF; CDR3nt: TGTGCCAGCGAGAGCGGGGCACAAGAGACCCAGTACTTC
j_gene: TRBJ1-1; v_gene: TRBV12-3/TRBV12-4; len: 18; abundance: NA; d_gene: TRBD1; CDR3aa: CATQTGGRGMTMNTEAFF; CDR3nt: TGTGCCACCCAGACAGGGGGACGAGGAATGACGATGAACACTGAAGCTTTCTTT
j_gene: TRBJ1-2; v_gene: TRBV9; len: 12; abundance: few; d_gene: NA; CDR3aa: CASSVGTYGYTF; CDR3nt: TGTGCCAGCAGCGTAGGGACTTATGGCTACACCTTC
j_gene: TRBJ2-3; v_gene: TRBV30; len: 12; abundance: few; d_gene: TRBD1; CDR3aa: CAWGTGADTQYF; CDR3nt: TGTGCCTGGGGGACAGGGGCCGATACGCAGTATTTT
j_gene: TRBJ1-2; v_gene: TRBV5-6; len: 12; abundance: many; d_gene: NA; CDR3aa: CASSLRLGGYTF; CDR3nt: TGTGCCAGCAGCTTGCGGTTAGGGGGCTACACCTTC
j_gene: TRBJ1-5; v_gene: TRBV19; len: 15; abundance: few; d_gene: NA; CDR3aa: CASATGKWGNQPQHF; CDR3nt: TGTGCCAGTGCTACAGGGAAGTGGGGCAATCAGCCCCAGCATTTT
j_gene: TRBJ2-7; v_gene: TRBV7-2; len: 15; abundance: few; d_gene: NA; CDR3aa: CASSLARLALSPQYF; CDR3nt: TGTGCCAGCAGCTTAGCGAGGCTAGCGTTGTCCCCGCAGTACTTC
j_gene: TRBJ2-1; v_gene: TRBV5-6; len: 14; abundance: NA; d_gene: NA; CDR3aa: CASSFGLSGNEQFF; CDR3nt: TGTGCCAGCAGCTTCGGTCTCTCGGGGAATGAGCAGTTCTTC
j_gene: TRBJ2-7; v_gene: TRBV5-1; len: 15; abundance: NA; d_gene: NA; CDR3aa: CASSVTGLNSYEQYF; CDR3nt: TGCGCCAGCAGCGTAACAGGGTTAAACTCCTACGAGCAGTACTTC
j_gene: TRBJ2-1; v_gene: TRBV6-4; len: 15; abundance: few; d_gene: TRBD1; CDR3aa: CASSAAGQGRGEQFF; CDR3nt: TGTGCCAGCAGTGCTGCGGGACAGGGGAGGGGTGAGCAGTTCTTC
j_gene: TRBJ2-1; v_gene: TRBV10-3; len: 14; abundance: many; d_gene: TRBD2; CDR3aa: CAISDGTSGHEQFF; CDR3nt: TGTGCCATCAGTGATGGGACTAGCGGCCATGAGCAGTTCTTC
j_gene: TRBJ1-2; v_gene: TRBV12-3/TRBV12-4; len: 13; abundance: many; d_gene: NA; CDR3aa: CASSFGLNYGYTF; CDR3nt: TGTGCCAGCAGTTTCGGGCTTAACTATGGCTACACCTTC
j_gene: TRBJ2-5; v_gene: TRBV9; len: 16; abundance: NA; d_gene: TRBD2; CDR3aa: CASSVVPSGLQETQYF; CDR3nt: TGTGCCAGCAGCGTAGTTCCTAGCGGACTCCAAGAGACCCAGTACTTC
j_gene: TRBJ2-1; v_gene: TRBV11-1; len: 15; abundance: NA; d_gene: NA; CDR3aa: CASSLGGFSYNEQFF; CDR3nt: TGTGCCAGCAGCTTAGGGGGGTTCTCCTACAATGAGCAGTTCTTC
j_gene: TRBJ1-2; v_gene: TRBV2; len: 14; abundance: many; d_gene: NA; CDR3aa: CASSELGINYGYTF; CDR3nt: TGTGCCAGCAGTGAACTTGGCATCAACTATGGCTACACCTTC
j_gene: TRBJ2-5; v_gene: TRBV6-1; len: 14; abundance: NA; d_gene: TRBD2; CDR3aa: CASTRPGLDWTQYF; CDR3nt: TGTGCCAGCACCAGACCGGGACTAGACTGGACCCAGTACTTC
j_gene: TRBJ2-2; v_gene: TRBV7-3; len: 12; abundance: many; d_gene: NA; CDR3aa: CASSPGPGELFF; CDR3nt: TGTGCCAGCAGCCCGGGGCCCGGGGAGCTGTTTTTT
j_gene: TRBJ2-1; v_gene: TRBV3-1; len: 15; abundance: few; d_gene: TRBD1; CDR3aa: CASSQTGTGVNEQFF; CDR3nt: TGTGCCAGCAGCCAAACCGGGACAGGGGTCAATGAGCAGTTCTTC
j_gene: TRBJ2-2; v_gene: TRBV6-1; len: 16; abundance: once; d_gene: TRBD1; CDR3aa: CASGAFGTANTGELFF; CDR3nt: TGTGCCAGCGGTGCCTTCGGGACAGCGAACACCGGGGAGCTGTTTTTT
j_gene: TRBJ2-7; v_gene: TRBV2; len: 16; abundance: many; d_gene: TRBD2; CDR3aa: CASRKATSGSGNEQYF; CDR3nt: TGTGCCAGCAGAAAAGCGACTAGCGGGAGTGGAAACGAGCAGTACTTC
j_gene: TRBJ1-5; v_gene: TRBV6-1; len: 15; abundance: NA; d_gene: TRBD1; CDR3aa: CASREGQGISQPQHF; CDR3nt: TGTGCCAGCAGGGAGGGACAGGGAATTAGTCAGCCCCAGCATTTT
j_gene: TRBJ2-5; v_gene: TRBV5-1; len: 12; abundance: few; d_gene: NA; CDR3aa: CASSWGAETQYF; CDR3nt: TGCGCCAGCAGCTGGGGGGCAGAGACCCAGTACTTC
j_gene: TRBJ2-1; v_gene: TRBV6-1; len: 15; abundance: many; d_gene: TRBD2; CDR3aa: CASSSRTSGEVPEFF; CDR3nt: TGTGCCAGCAGCTCAAGGACTAGCGGTGAGGTCCCTGAGTTCTTC
j_gene: TRBJ2-1; v_gene: TRBV11-3; len: 14; abundance: NA; d_gene: TRBD1; CDR3aa: CASRPQGAYNEQFF; CDR3nt: TGTGCCAGCAGGCCACAGGGGGCGTACAATGAGCAGTTCTTC
j_gene: TRBJ2-1; v_gene: TRBV12-3/TRBV12-4; len: 15; abundance: NA; d_gene: NA; CDR3aa: CASRPTRGALNEQFF; CDR3nt: TGTGCCAGCAGACCCACTCGGGGAGCCCTTAATGAGCAGTTCTTC
j_gene: TRBJ1-1; v_gene: TRBV5-1; len: 15; abundance: NA; d_gene: NA; CDR3aa: CASTPEVGVNTEAFF; CDR3nt: TGCGCCAGCACACCGGAGGTTGGCGTGAACACTGAAGCTTTCTTT
j_gene: TRBJ2-1; v_gene: TRBV6-2/TRBV6-3; len: 17; abundance: NA; d_gene: NA; CDR3aa: CASSSFGGTSSYNEQFF; CDR3nt: TGTGCCAGCAGTTCCTTCGGAGGGACGTCCTCCTACAATGAGCAGTTCTTC
j_gene: TRBJ2-1; v_gene: TRBV11-2; len: 16; abundance: NA; d_gene: TRBD2; CDR3aa: CASSLTSGTTYNEQFF; CDR3nt: TGTGCCAGCAGCTTAACCTCCGGGACTACCTACAATGAGCAGTTCTTC